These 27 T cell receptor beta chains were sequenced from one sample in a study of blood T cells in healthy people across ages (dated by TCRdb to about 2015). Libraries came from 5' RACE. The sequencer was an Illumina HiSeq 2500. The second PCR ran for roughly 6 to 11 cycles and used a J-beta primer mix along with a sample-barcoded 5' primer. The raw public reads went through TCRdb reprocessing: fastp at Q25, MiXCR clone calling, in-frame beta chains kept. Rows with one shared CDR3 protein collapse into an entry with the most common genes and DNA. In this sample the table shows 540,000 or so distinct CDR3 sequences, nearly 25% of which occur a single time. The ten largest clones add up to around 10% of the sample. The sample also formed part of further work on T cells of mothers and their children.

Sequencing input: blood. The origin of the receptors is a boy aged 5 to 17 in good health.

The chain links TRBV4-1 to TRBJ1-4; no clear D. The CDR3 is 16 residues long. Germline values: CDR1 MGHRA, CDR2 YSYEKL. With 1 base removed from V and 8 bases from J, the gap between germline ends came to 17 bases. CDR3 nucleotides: TGCGCCAGCAGCCAAGTTAGGGATCCCATGGAAGAAAAACTGTTTTTT. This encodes CASSQVRDPMEEKLFF.

The CDR3, as DNA: TGTGCCAGCAGCTTATGGTCTAGCACCTCAGATACGCAGTATTTT. This translates into CASSLWSSTSDTQYF. J is TRBJ2-3 and V is TRBV7-2; D perhaps matches TRBD2 (5 bases). The CDR3 has 15 amino acids. Deletions cut 2 bases from V and 4 bases from J, with 13 bases between. Germline values: CDR1 SGHTA, CDR2 FQGNSA.

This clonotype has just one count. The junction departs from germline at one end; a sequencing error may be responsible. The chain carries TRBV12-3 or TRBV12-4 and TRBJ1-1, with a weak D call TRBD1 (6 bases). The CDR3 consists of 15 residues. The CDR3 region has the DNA TGTGCCAGCAGTCTCTCCGGGACACCTAACGCTGAAGCTCTCTTT. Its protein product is CASSLSGTPNAEALF.

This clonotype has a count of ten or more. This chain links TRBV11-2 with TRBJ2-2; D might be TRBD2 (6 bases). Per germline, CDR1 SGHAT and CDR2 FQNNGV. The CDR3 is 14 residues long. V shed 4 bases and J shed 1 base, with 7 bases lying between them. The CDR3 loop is CASSSGGNTGELFF. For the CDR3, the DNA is TGTGCCAGCAGCTCCGGGGGGAACACCGGGGAGCTGTTTTTT.

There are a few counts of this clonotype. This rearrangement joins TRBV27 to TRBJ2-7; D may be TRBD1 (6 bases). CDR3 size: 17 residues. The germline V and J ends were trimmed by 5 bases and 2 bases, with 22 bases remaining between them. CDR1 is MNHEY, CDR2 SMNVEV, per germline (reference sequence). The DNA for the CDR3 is TGTGCCAGCAGTAGCTCCCTACCTGGGGACACAACCTACGAGCAGTACTTC. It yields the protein CASSSSLPGDTTYEQYF.

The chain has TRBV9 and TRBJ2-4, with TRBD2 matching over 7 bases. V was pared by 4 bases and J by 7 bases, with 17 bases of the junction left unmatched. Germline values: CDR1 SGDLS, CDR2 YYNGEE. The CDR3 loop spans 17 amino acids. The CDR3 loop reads CASSIAAGVGAGNIQYF. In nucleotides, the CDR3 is TGTGCCAGCAGCATAGCGGCGGGAGTAGGGGCGGGGAACATTCAGTACTTC.

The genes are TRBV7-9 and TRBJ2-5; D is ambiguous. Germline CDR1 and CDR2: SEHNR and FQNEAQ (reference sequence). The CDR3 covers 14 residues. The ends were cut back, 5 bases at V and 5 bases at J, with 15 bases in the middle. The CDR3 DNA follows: TGTGCCAGCAGCCCCTTCGACCCGGTCGAGACCCAGTACTTC. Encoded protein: CASSPFDPVETQYF.

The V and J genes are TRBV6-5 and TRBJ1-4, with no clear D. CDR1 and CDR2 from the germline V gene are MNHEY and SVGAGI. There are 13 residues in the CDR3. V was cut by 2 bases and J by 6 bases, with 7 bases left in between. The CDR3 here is CASSYRLDEKLFF. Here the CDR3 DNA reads TGTGCCAGCAGTTACCGACTCGATGAAAAACTGTTTTTT.

The CDR3 DNA is TGCGCCAGCAGTTCGCTAGATTCCAAAGAGACCCAGTACTTC. Its protein product is CASSSLDSKETQYF. This sequence joins TRBV5-1 and TRBJ2-5; D call uncertain. Deletions cut 5 bases from V and 3 bases from J, with 14 bases between. Per the germline V gene, CDR1 is SGHRS and CDR2 is YFSETQ. The CDR3 spans 14 residues. Combining the CDR3 with reference TRBV5-1 and TRBJ2-5 gives the whole variable domain KAGVTQTPRYLIKTRGQQVTLSCSPISGHRSVSWYQQTPGQGLQFLFEYFSETQRNKGNFPGRFSGRQFSNSRSEMNVSTLELGDSALYLCASSSLDSKETQYFGPGTRLLVL.

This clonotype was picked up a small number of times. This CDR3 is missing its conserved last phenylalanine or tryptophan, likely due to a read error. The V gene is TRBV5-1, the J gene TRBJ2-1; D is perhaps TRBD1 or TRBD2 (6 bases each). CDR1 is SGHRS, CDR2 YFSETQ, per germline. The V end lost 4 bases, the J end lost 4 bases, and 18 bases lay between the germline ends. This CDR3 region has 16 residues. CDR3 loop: CASSPTRDNLYNEQFL. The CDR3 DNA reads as TGCGCCAGCAGCCCGACGCGGGACAACCTATACAATGAGCAGTTCCTC.

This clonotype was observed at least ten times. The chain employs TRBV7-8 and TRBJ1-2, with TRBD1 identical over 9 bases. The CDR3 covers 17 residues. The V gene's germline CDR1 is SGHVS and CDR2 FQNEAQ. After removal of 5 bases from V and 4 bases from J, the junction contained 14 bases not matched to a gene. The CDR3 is CASSPRMGQGGIYGYTF. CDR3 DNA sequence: TGTGCCAGCAGCCCGAGAATGGGACAGGGAGGCATCTATGGCTACACCTTC. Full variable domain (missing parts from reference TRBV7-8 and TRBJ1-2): GAGVSQSPRYKVAKRGQDVALRCDPISGHVSLFWYQQALGQGPEFLTYFQNEAQLDKSGLPSDRFFAERPEGSVSTLKIQRTQQEDSAVYLCASSPRMGQGGIYGYTFGSGTRLTVV.

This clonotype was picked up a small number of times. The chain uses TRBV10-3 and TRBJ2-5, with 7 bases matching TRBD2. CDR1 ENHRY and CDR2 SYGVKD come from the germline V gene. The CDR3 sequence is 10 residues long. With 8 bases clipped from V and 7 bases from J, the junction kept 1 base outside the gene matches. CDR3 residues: CAIGEGTQYF. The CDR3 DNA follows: TGTGCCATCGGGGAGGGGACCCAGTACTTC.

In nucleotides, the CDR3 is TGTGCCAGCAGTGATCCTCTAGCGGTAAATGAGCAGTTCTTC. Encoded protein: CASSDPLAVNEQFF. The V and J genes are TRBV2 and TRBJ2-5; the match to TRBD2 covers 7 bases. The J call may not be correct, given that the DNA end is closer to TRBJ2-1. CDR1 is SNHLY and CDR2 is FYNNEI in the germline V gene. The CDR3 spans 14 residues.

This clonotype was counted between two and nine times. CDR3 loop: CATSNFGYEQYF. The CDR3 coding sequence is TGTGCCACCAGCAACTTTGGGTACGAGCAGTACTTC. The chain employs TRBV15 and TRBJ2-7; D remains ambiguous. Trimming pared 4 bases from V and 4 bases from J, leaving 8 bases between. There are 12 residues in the CDR3. Germline CDR1 is LNHNV and CDR2 is YYDKDF (reference sequence).

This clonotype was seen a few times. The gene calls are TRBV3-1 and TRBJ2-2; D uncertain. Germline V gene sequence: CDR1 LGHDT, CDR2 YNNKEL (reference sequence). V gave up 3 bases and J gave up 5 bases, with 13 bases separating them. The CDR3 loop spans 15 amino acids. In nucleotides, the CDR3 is TGTGCCAGCAGCCACCCCTATCCTCTTACCGGGGAGCTGTTTTTT. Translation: CASSHPYPLTGELFF.

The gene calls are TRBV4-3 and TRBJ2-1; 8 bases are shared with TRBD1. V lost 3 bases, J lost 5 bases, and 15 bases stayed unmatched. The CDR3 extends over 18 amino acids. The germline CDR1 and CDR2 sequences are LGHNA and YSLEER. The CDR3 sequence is CASSHSQGGDRPDNEQFF. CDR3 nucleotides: TGCGCCAGCAGCCATTCACAGGGGGGCGACCGTCCAGACAATGAGCAGTTCTTC.

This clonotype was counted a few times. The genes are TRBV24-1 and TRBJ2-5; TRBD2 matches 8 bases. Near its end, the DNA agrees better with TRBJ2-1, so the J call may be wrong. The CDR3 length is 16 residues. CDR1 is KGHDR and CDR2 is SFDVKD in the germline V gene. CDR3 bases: TGTGCCACCAGTGATTTGCCCAGCGGGAGACCCAATGAGCAGTTCTTC. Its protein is CATSDLPSGRPNEQFF.

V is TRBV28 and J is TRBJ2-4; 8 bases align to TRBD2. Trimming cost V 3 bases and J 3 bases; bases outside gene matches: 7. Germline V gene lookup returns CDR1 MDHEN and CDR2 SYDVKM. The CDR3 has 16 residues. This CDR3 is CASSLVGRALKNIQYF. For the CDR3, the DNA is TGTGCCAGCAGTTTGGTCGGGAGGGCCCTCAAAAACATTCAGTACTTC.

The chain's CDR3 is CASRLLTNEKLFF. CDR3 coding DNA: TGTGCCAGCAGGTTGCTTACTAATGAAAAACTGTTTTTT. This chain connects TRBV6-5 to TRBJ1-4; D not resolved. V lost 6 bases, J lost 2 bases, and 7 bases lay in between. The CDR3 consists of 13 residues. Germline CDR1 reads MNHEY; CDR2 reads SVGAGI.

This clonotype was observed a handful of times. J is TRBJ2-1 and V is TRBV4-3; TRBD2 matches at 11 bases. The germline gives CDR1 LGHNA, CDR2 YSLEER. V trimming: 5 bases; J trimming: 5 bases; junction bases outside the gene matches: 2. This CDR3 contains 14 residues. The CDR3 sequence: CASSYSGGDNEQFF. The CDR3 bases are TGCGCCAGCAGCTATAGCGGGGGGGACAATGAGCAGTTCTTC.

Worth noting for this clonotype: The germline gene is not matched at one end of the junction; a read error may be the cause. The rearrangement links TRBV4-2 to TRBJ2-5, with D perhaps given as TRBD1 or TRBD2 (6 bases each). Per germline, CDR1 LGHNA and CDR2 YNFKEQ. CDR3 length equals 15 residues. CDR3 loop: CVSSQVEGEGVELYF. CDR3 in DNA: TGTGTCAGCAGCCAGGTGGAGGGGGAAGGCGTCGAGCTATACTTC.

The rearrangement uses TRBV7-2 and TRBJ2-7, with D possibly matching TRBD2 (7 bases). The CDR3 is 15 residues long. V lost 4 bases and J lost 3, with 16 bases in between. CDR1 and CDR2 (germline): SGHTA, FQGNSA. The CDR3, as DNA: TGTGCCAGCAGCTGGGGAGGGGGACTAAACTACGAGCAGTACTTC. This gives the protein CASSWGGGLNYEQYF. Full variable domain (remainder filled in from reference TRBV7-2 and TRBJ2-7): GAGVSQSPSNKVTEKGKDVELRCDPISGHTALYWYRQSLGQGLEFLIYFQGNSAPDKSGLPSDRFSAERTGGSVSTLTIQRTQQEDSAVYLCASSWGGGLNYEQYFGPGTRLTVT.

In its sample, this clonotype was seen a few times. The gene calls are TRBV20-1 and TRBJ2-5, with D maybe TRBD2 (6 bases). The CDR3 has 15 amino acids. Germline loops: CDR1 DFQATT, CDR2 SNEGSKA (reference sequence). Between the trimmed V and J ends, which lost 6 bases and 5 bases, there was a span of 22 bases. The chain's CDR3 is CSALESGTSSETQYF. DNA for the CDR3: TGCAGTGCCCTCGAATCTGGGACTTCATCTGAGACCCAGTACTTC.

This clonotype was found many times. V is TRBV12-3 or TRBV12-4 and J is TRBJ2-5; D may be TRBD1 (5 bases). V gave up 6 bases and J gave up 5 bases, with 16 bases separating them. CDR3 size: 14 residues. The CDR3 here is CASSPLGRVETQYF. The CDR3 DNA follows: TGTGCCAGCAGCCCCCTCGGCAGGGTGGAGACCCAGTACTTC.

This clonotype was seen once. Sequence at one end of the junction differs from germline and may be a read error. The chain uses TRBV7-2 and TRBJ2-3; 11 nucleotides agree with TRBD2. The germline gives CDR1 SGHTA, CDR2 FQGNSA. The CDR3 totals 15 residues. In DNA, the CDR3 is TGTGCCAGCAGCTTAGCGGGACTAGCGGCAGATACGCAGTGTTTT. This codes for CASSLAGLAADTQCF.

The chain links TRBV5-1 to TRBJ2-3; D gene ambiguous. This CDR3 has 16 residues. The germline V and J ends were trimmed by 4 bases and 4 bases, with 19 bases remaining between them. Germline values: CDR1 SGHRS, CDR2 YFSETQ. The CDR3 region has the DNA TGCGCCAGCAGCCGTCCGGGCAGGTCCCAAGCAGATACGCAGTATTTT. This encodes CASSRPGRSQADTQYF.

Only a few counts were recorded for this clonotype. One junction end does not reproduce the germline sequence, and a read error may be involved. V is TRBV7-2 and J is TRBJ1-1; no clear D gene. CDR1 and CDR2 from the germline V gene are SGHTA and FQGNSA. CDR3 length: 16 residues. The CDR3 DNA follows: TGTGCCAGCAGCTTACGGCCGGGGAGAGGGAACACTGAAGTTTTCTTT. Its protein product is CASSLRPGRGNTEVFF.